The rows below give T cell receptor beta chains drawn from one sample of a study of vaccination and CD4 T cells after COVID-19. TCRdb analysed the PCR reads with MiXCR anew, one entry per CDR3 protein. The sample shows 15,000 or so distinct CDR3 sequences, about a third of them seen only once. These receptors lack a known antigen. Sequencing was performed on cultured CD4+ T cells from blood. The receptors come from a human donor with COVID-19. CDR3s include the opening cysteine and the closing phenylalanine or tryptophan. Each record gives: CDR3 protein, J gene, V gene, clone size. Clone size is not always given. Where it is, it says once, few, many or a class for expanded clones.

CSAVQGGVNNEKLFF,TRBJ1-4,TRBV20-1,.
CASIYRENTEAFF,TRBJ1-1,TRBV6-2/TRBV6-3,.
CASSPWERTDSENFLREAFF,TRBJ1-1,TRBV18,.
CASSLGGVRYEQYF,TRBJ2-7,TRBV27,few
CASTSRPGRGNTEAFF,TRBJ1-1,TRBV6-1,.
CASRTGLNTEAFF,TRBJ1-1,TRBV7-3,.
CASGERGANTQYF,TRBJ2-3,TRBV4-3,.
CASSLEGTVREQYF,TRBJ2-3,TRBV7-9,few
CASSESLATASTQYF,TRBJ2-5,TRBV25-1,.
CASSLRARWPEKLFF,TRBJ1-4,TRBV7-9,few
CASSPEGRANEAFF,TRBJ1-1,TRBV5-1,.
CASSAGLTSGNTIYF,TRBJ1-3,TRBV5-1,.
CAWTWDSSGNTIYF,TRBJ1-3,TRBV30,.
CASSSTGDTVGWQETQYF,TRBJ2-5,TRBV5-5,.
CASSLIRRGSTDTQYF,TRBJ2-3,TRBV11-2,.
CASSQGANEKLFF,TRBJ1-4,TRBV7-2,.
CASSDLGTSGGVKTQYF,TRBJ2-5,TRBV6-4,.
CASSREGGEQYF,TRBJ2-7,TRBV12-3/TRBV12-4,large
CASSRTGARGDEKLFF,TRBJ1-4,TRBV11-3,.
CASSYTGTGNSPLHF,TRBJ1-6,TRBV25-1,.
CASSPTGVSYEQYF,TRBJ2-7,TRBV18,.
CASSYLQGSSGNTIYF,TRBJ1-3,TRBV6-5,.
CAGPGDGHNQPQHF,TRBJ1-5,TRBV6-1,.
CSAPKTGTYGYTF,TRBJ1-2,TRBV20-1,few
CASGRTSGDNEQFF,TRBJ2-1,TRBV6-1,.
CASSMGNEYTQYF,TRBJ2-3,TRBV19,.
CASSLGAYGYTF,TRBJ1-2,TRBV28,.
CASSAEDISGNTIYF,TRBJ1-3,TRBV5-4,.
CSANSVGAETQYF,TRBJ2-5,TRBV20-1,few
CSARSPGLETQYF,TRBJ2-5,TRBV20-1,.
CASSEYTDTQYF,TRBJ2-3,TRBV25-1,.
CAISGQGIVNNSPLHF,TRBJ1-6,TRBV10-3,few
CASSLALAGGWETQYF,TRBJ2-5,TRBV27,.
CASSLDGVVSSSPLHF,TRBJ1-6,TRBV5-5,few
CASRQPAQGRPISGNTIYF,TRBJ1-3,TRBV6-1,.
CASSPASSRNQPQHF,TRBJ1-5,TRBV4-1,.
CASSLDGEQYF,TRBJ2-7,TRBV12-3/TRBV12-4,once
CAMNWTGQETQYF,TRBJ2-5,TRBV6-1,.
CASSEAGGSGTVSNQPQHF,TRBJ1-5,TRBV6-1,medium-sized
CASSVTAAGGSNEQFF,TRBJ2-1,TRBV9,.
CATYQGYSNQPQHF,TRBJ1-5,TRBV5-7,few
CATSRGGQGAAEQFF,TRBJ2-1,TRBV15,.
CASSLGGGVFTEAFF,TRBJ1-1,TRBV11-3,few
CASSIVGQTAYEQYF,.,TRBV5-4,once
CASSPGLGGYTF,TRBJ1-2,TRBV27,few